This record looks at one T cell receptor beta chain sequence and its context. CDR3 size: 13 residues. V was pared by 6 bases and J by 9 bases, with 15 bases between. The sample is drawn from a study of blood T cell repertoires in COVID-19. For the study at large: Material from acute and convalescent COVID-19 was sourced from the United States, Italy and Spain. Sources were T cells, B-cell-depleted T cells, or PBMCs; the material itself was cDNA or gDNA.

Some clones are missing from TCRdb's copy, which holds only in-frame ones; the method was immunoSEQ multiplex PCR. Of around 400,000 clones listed, approximately 89% are singletons. Study members were between about 18 and 95 years old and lived in over 20 US regions. Donors in Cohort 3 counted as recovered after two negative PCRs, clearance, or symptom resolution. This receptor was obtained from a woman aged 30 to 39 who had recovered from COVID-19. The chain joins TRBV12-3 or TRBV12-4 to TRBJ2-1; D is perhaps TRBD2 (6 bases). Sequencing was performed on PBMCs or T cells enriched from blood (not recorded which). The CDR3 DNA reads TGTGCCAGCAGCCCTGGACTACCGGGTGAGCAGTTCTTC. Translated: CASSPGLPGEQFF.